This T cell receptor beta chain was recorded in a study of blood T cell repertoires in COVID-19. Original handling: Quantification of nucleated cells was approximated via reference gene primer amplification. Assay used: immunoSEQ multiplex PCR; TCRdb lists only in-frame clones, some missing. The DNA gave D and trimming, while V, J and clone size come from that table. The table includes roughly 130,000 clones, roughly 80% detected once. This CDR3 spans 15 amino acids. From germline, CDR1 is MGHRA and CDR2 YSYEKL. With 0 bases removed from V and 4 bases from J, the gap between germline ends came to 12 bases.

The receptor's source is a man in his 70s with acute or convalescent COVID-19. V is TRBV4-1 and J is TRBJ1-2, with D possibly being TRBD1 (5 bases). The specimen sequenced was peripheral blood. CDR3 protein: CASSQEVGLGYGYTF. The CDR3 nucleotides are TGCGCCAGCAGCCAAGAAGTGGGGCTGGGCTATGGCTACACCTTC.